This is a list of T cell receptor beta chains from one sample in a study of blood T cell repertoires in COVID-19. TCRdb keeps only in-frame clones here, not all; method: immunoSEQ multiplex PCR. Of about 400,000 clones listed, 88% are singletons. The specimen sequenced was PBMCs or T cells enriched from blood (not recorded which). The receptors here all came from a woman aged 35 to 49 with acute COVID-19. CDR3s include the opening cysteine and the closing phenylalanine or tryptophan. The D gene is left open where the match is weak.

d_gene: .
len: 16
j_gene: TRBJ1-1
v_gene: TRBV19
CDR3aa: CASSMMGPKRGTEAFF
CDR3nt: TGTGCCAGTAGTATGATGGGACCCAAGCGGGGCACTGAAGCTTTCTTT

d_gene: .
len: 16
j_gene: TRBJ1-3
v_gene: TRBV30
CDR3aa: CAWSVGQSDSGNTIYF
CDR3nt: TGTGCCTGGAGTGTAGGACAGTCGGACTCTGGAAACACCATATATTTT

d_gene: .
len: 15
j_gene: TRBJ2-3
v_gene: TRBV19
CDR3aa: CASSIIGHSTDTQYF
CDR3nt: TGTGCCAGTAGTATAATTGGACACTCCACAGATACGCAGTATTTT

d_gene: .
len: 13
j_gene: TRBJ2-3
v_gene: TRBV6-5
CDR3aa: CASSSTFTDTQYF
CDR3nt: TGTGCCAGCAGCTCGACATTCACAGATACGCAGTATTTT

d_gene: .
len: 16
j_gene: TRBJ2-3
v_gene: TRBV21-1
CDR3aa: CASSSFERGFTDTQYF
CDR3nt: TGTGCCAGCAGCTCCTTCGAGCGGGGATTCACAGATACGCAGTATTTT

d_gene: .
len: 13
j_gene: TRBJ2-5
v_gene: TRBV2
CDR3aa: CASSALVGETQYF
CDR3nt: TGTGCCAGCAGTGCACTAGTGGGAGAGACCCAGTACTTC

d_gene: .
len: 14
j_gene: TRBJ2-2
v_gene: TRBV10-3
CDR3aa: CAISDFQNTGELFF
CDR3nt: TGTGCCATCAGTGATTTTCAGAACACCGGGGAGCTGTTTTTT

d_gene: TRBD2
len: 15
j_gene: TRBJ2-2
v_gene: TRBV7-2
CDR3aa: CASSLAGTSVGELFF
CDR3nt: TGTGCCAGCAGCTTAGCGGGCACTAGCGTTGGGGAGCTGTTTTTT

d_gene: .
len: 14
j_gene: TRBJ2-5
v_gene: TRBV10-3
CDR3aa: CAISESTRPETQYF
CDR3nt: TGTGCCATCAGTGAGTCGACTAGACCAGAGACCCAGTACTTC

d_gene: .
len: 15
j_gene: TRBJ1-1
v_gene: TRBV6-5
CDR3aa: CASSPLQKMNTEAFF
CDR3nt: TGTGCCAGCAGCCCCTTACAGAAAATGAACACTGAAGCTTTCTTT